The 9 T cell receptor beta chains below all came from one sample that was sequenced in a study of shared clonotypes between healthy human individuals (dated by TCRdb to about 2020). The library was made by the immunoSEQ multiplex PCR assay. TCRdb stores this immuneACCESS table with in-frame sequences only. Part of the clones is absent; in the studies checked, under half of the shortfall reflects unresolved V genes, and no reason is known for the rest. The sample table holds 2 million or so clones, of which 90% to 95% were seen once. The ten top clones hold roughly 0.13% of the sample. The source material was naive CD4+ T cells sorted from blood. The cell subset or site label of this sample denotes: CD45RA+ positively selected. Every receptor here comes from a man aged 18 to 29 in good health.

The rearrangement uses TRBV2 and TRBJ1-5; D is uncertain. V was cut by 6 bases and J by 3 bases, with 12 bases left in between. Germline V gene lookup returns CDR1 SNHLY and CDR2 FYNNEI. The CDR3 totals 14 residues. CDR3 DNA: TGTGCCAGCAGCCTCATCCTGAACAATCAGCCCCAGCATTTT. Translating gives CASSLILNNQPQHF.

This clone showed up just once. V is TRBV27 and J is TRBJ1-2; D call uncertain. This CDR3 is built from 14 residues. Per germline, CDR1 MNHEY and CDR2 SMNVEV (reference sequence). V lost 5 bases and J 6 bases, leaving 16 bases between the germline ends. The CDR3 loop reads CASSPNGVRDGYTF. CDR3 in DNA: TGTGCCAGCAGTCCCAATGGGGTTAGGGATGGCTACACCTTC.

The V call is TRBV5-1, the J call TRBJ2-5; 10 positions agree with TRBD2. Losses at the gene ends were 5 bases for V and 3 bases for J; bases not matched to a gene: 7. The CDR3 contains 15 residues. Germline V gives CDR1 SGHRS, CDR2 YFSETQ. CDR3 DNA sequence: TGCGCCAGCAGGGATACCGGGACTAGCGAAGAGACCCAGTACTTC. This codes for CASRDTGTSEETQYF.

V is TRBV29-1 and J is TRBJ1-2, with D hard to call. CDR1 is SQVTM and CDR2 is ANQGSEA in the germline V gene. Deletions cut 7 bases from V and 4 bases from J, with 16 bases between. The CDR3 sequence is 13 residues long. The CDR3 DNA follows: TGCAGCGCTCCGGAGCGGGGAGGCTATGGCTACACCTTC. Protein sequence: CSAPERGGYGYTF.

On this clone itself: This same CDR3 is encoded by further DNA sequences in the sample. The J gene is TRBJ1-2, the V gene TRBV18; 9 positions agree with TRBD1. Germline CDR1 reads KGHSH; CDR2 reads LQKENI. This CDR3 comprises 14 residues. J lost 7 bases, V lost 3 bases, and 6 bases had no gene match. CDR3 sequence (DNA): TGTGCCAGCTCACCGGGACAGGGAGTAGGTGGCTACACCTTC. Translated, it gives CASSPGQGVGGYTF.

The chain couples TRBV25-1 to TRBJ2-1; D possibly corresponds to TRBD2 (6 bases). The CDR3 totals 16 residues. Germline assignment: CDR1 MGHDK and CDR2 SYGVNS. Trimming shortened V by 2 bases and J by 6 bases, and 17 bases separated the two germline ends. CDR3: CASSETTLARPNEQFF. The CDR3 coding sequence is TGTGCCAGCAGTGAAACCACCCTAGCGAGGCCCAATGAGCAGTTCTTC.

V usage is TRBV10-3 and J usage is TRBJ2-1; D is perhaps TRBD2 (5 bases). Deletions cut 4 bases from V and 6 bases from J, with 13 bases between. Per the germline V gene, CDR1 is ENHRY and CDR2 is SYGVKD. CDR3 length equals 14 residues. The CDR3 nucleotides are TGTGCCATCAGTGTATCGAGGGTTCCCAATGAGCAGTTCTTC. Amino acids: CAISVSRVPNEQFF.

The V and J genes are TRBV10-3 and TRBJ1-2; TRBD1 aligns across 8 bases. V lost 7 bases to trimming and J lost 2 bases; unmatched junction nucleotides: 9. Germline V gives CDR1 ENHRY, CDR2 SYGVKD. The CDR3 runs to 15 residues. The CDR3 region is CAITYGQGGNYGYTF. The CDR3 DNA reads TGTGCCATCACCTATGGACAGGGTGGCAACTATGGCTACACCTTC.

The V call is TRBV2, the J call TRBJ2-5; 7 nucleotides line up with TRBD1. V lost 6 bases and J lost 8; bases outside the gene matches: 9. Germline V CDR1 and CDR2: SNHLY, FYNNEI. The CDR3 covers 13 residues. Written as DNA, the CDR3 is TGTGCCAGCAGCCGGGACAGATGGGATACCCAGTACTTC. This gives the protein CASSRDRWDTQYF.